This T cell receptor (beta chain) is from a study of spatial heterogeneity in lung cancer. The length of the CDR3 is 16 residues. Germline CDR1 and CDR2: SGHRS and YFSETQ. Trimming took off 0 bases at V and 2 bases at J, with 13 bases between the two ends. This clonotype turned up a few times. Sample time point: blood at routine non-recurrence follow-up after resection. Every molecule of TCR cDNA had its own unique molecular identifier. TCRdb re-called the 5' RACE reads through MiXCR, storing one row per CDR3 protein. This table holds under 150,000 distinct CDR3 sequences, 10% to 13% found once. Sequencing was performed on PBMCs, taken at follow-up. This rearrangement joins TRBV5-1 to TRBJ2-3; D is unresolved. The receptor was isolated from a female donor with early-stage non-small cell lung cancer. The CDR3 is CASSLAALPDTDTQYF. The CDR3 nucleotides are TGCGCCAGCAGCTTGGCCGCACTACCAGACACAGATACGCAGTATTTT.